The rows below give T cell receptor beta chains drawn from one sample of a study of cytomegalovirus exposure and HLA in healthy donors. Data came from immunoSEQ multiplex PCR; TCRdb stores just in-frame clones and leaves some out. This sample yields 130,000 or so clones, of which around four fifths are seen a single time; around 8.1% belongs to the top ten. The sequenced material came from PBMCs. Source of these receptors: a woman between 50 and 59 years old in good health and CMV-seropositive. Both conserved end residues are part of each CDR3. The D gene is left open where the match is weak. Rows may omit the clone size; those that give it use once, few, many or a size class.

>few|TRBJ2-5|TRBV29-1|.
CSVLPSGKEKTQYF
TGCAGCGTGCTCCCCTCAGGGAAGGAAAAGACCCAGTACTTC
>.|TRBJ1-2|TRBV5-5|.
CASSLEGSGVAVGYTF
TGTGCCAGCAGCTTGGAAGGCTCGGGGGTCGCGGTTGGCTACACCTTC
>.|TRBJ2-7|TRBV27|TRBD2
CASSLSILAGGLYEQYF
TGTGCCAGCAGTTTATCGATTCTAGCGGGGGGGTTATACGAGCAGTACTTC
>.|TRBJ2-1|TRBV6-1|TRBD2
CASKYGGGSEQFF
TGTGCCAGCAAGTACGGGGGGGGGAGTGAGCAGTTCTTC
>.|TRBJ2-7|TRBV5-1|.
CASSLGQVYEQYF
TGCGCCAGCAGCTTGGGACAGGTCTACGAGCAGTACTTC
>.|TRBJ1-5|TRBV29-1|TRBD1
CSVVQGAGSNQPQHF
TGCAGCGTCGTACAGGGGGCAGGTAGCAATCAGCCCCAGCATTTT
>.|TRBJ2-1|TRBV5-1|.
CASSLGLDGNEQFF
TGCGCCAGCAGCTTGGGACTAGATGGCAATGAGCAGTTCTTC
>.|TRBJ1-1|TRBV5-1|TRBD1
CASSLEGAGQGRTEAFF
TGCGCCAGCAGCTTGGAGGGGGCGGGGCAGGGAAGGACTGAAGCTTTCTTT
>once|TRBJ2-1|TRBV7-9|TRBD1
CASSPLQGAFDEQFF
TGTGCCAGCAGCCCCCTCCAGGGGGCGTTCGATGAGCAGTTCTTC
>few|TRBJ1-1|TRBV11-2|.
CASSGDRNTEAFF
TGTGCCAGCAGCGGAGACAGGAACACTGAAGCTTTCTTT
>.|TRBJ1-5|TRBV6-1|.
CASRGRAGQPQHF
TGTGCCAGCAGGGGGAGGGCCGGGCAGCCCCAGCATTTT
>.|TRBJ2-1|TRBV27|TRBD2
CASSFPSGISNEQFF
TGTGCCAGCAGTTTCCCTAGCGGGATTTCCAATGAGCAGTTCTTC
>few|TRBJ1-3|TRBV13|.
CASSLGFLRNTIYF
TGTGCCAGCAGCTTAGGCTTCCTACGAAACACCATATATTTT
>.|TRBJ2-7|TRBV5-1|.
CASSLAGGTGYEQYF
TGCGCCAGCAGCTTGGCCGGGGGGACAGGCTACGAGCAGTACTTC
>.|TRBJ2-7|TRBV27|.
CASSLQGFSYEQYF
TGTGCCAGCAGTTTACAGGGCTTCTCCTACGAGCAGTACTTC
>.|TRBJ2-2|TRBV7-9|.
CASSPSPSDIYTGELFF
TGTGCCAGCAGCCCCTCCCCTAGCGACATTTACACCGGGGAGCTGTTTTTT
>.|TRBJ2-5|TRBV25-1|.
CASSGGGAYQETQYF
TGTGCCAGCAGTGGAGGCGGAGCCTACCAAGAGACCCAGTACTTC
>.|TRBJ2-7|TRBV6-5|TRBD2
CASSYSGLAGVSEQYF
TGTGCCAGCAGTTACTCAGGACTAGCGGGAGTTTCCGAGCAGTACTTC
>.|TRBJ2-7|TRBV7-6|.
CASSFSGLHEQYF
TGTGCCAGCAGCTTTTCAGGCCTCCACGAGCAGTACTTC
>once|TRBJ2-3|TRBV19|TRBD1
CASSIDPFGQGNTQYF
TGTGCCAGTAGTATAGATCCCTTCGGACAGGGAAATACGCAGTATTTT
>.|TRBJ1-5|TRBV19|.
CASNTGNQPQHF
TGTGCCAGTAACACAGGTAATCAGCCCCAGCATTTT
>.|TRBJ2-7|TRBV7-2|TRBD2
CASSPTSGRLYEQYF
TGTGCCAGCAGCCCGACTAGCGGGAGACTCTACGAGCAGTACTTC
>.|TRBJ2-1|TRBV9|TRBD1
CASSVSLTGGATNEQFF
TGTGCCAGCAGCGTATCATTGACAGGGGGGGCCACCAATGAGCAGTTCTTC
>.|TRBJ2-7|TRBV4-1|.
CASSQVGAGVYEQYF
TGCGCCAGCAGCCAAGTAGGAGCAGGGGTGTACGAGCAGTACTTC
>.|TRBJ1-5|TRBV9|.
CASSVDQGQPQHF
TGTGCCAGCAGCGTAGATCAGGGGCAGCCCCAGCATTTT
>.|TRBJ1-1|TRBV30|.
CAWREYRVTTEAFF
TGTGCCTGGAGGGAATACAGGGTGACCACTGAAGCTTTCTTT
>.|TRBJ2-1|TRBV6-4|TRBD2
CASSVGGEDNEQFF
TGTGCCAGCAGTGTTGGGGGGGAAGACAATGAGCAGTTCTTC
>.|TRBJ2-5|TRBV9|.
CASSPLYQETQYF
TGTGCCAGCAGCCCATTGTACCAAGAGACCCAGTACTTC
>once|TRBJ2-7|TRBV10-2|.
CASSPGLHSNEQYF
TGCGCCAGCTCCCCGGGACTTCATTCCAACGAGCAGTACTTC
>.|TRBJ2-1|TRBV30|TRBD2
CAWSVPGLAGRREQFF
TGTGCCTGGAGTGTACCGGGACTAGCGGGAAGGAGGGAGCAGTTCTTC
>.|TRBJ2-1|TRBV5-1|.
CASSLATSSYNEQFF
TGCGCCAGCAGCTTGGCGACAAGCTCCTACAATGAGCAGTTCTTC
>.|TRBJ1-1|TRBV18|TRBD1
CASSPQGGQGYTEAFF
TGTGCCAGCTCACCTCAAGGGGGACAGGGGTACACTGAAGCTTTCTTT
>once|TRBJ1-6|TRBV7-2|.
CASSLLRDSPLHF
TGTGCCAGCAGCCTCCTCAGGGATTCACCCCTCCACTTT
>.|TRBJ1-1|TRBV6-6|.
CASSLRSGIAAEAFF
TGTGCCAGCAGCCTTCGGTCAGGGATAGCGGCTGAAGCTTTCTTT
>.|TRBJ2-2|TRBV5-1|TRBD1
CASRLGQGGTGELFF
TGCGCCAGCAGGTTGGGACAGGGAGGCACCGGGGAGCTGTTTTTT
>.|TRBJ2-1|TRBV7-3|.
CASSFGLPEVNEQFF
TGTGCCAGCAGCTTTGGACTACCGGAGGTCAATGAGCAGTTCTTC